This TCR beta chain stems from a study of beta chain features in type 1 diabetes. Whole-study findings and limits: Naive, central memory and Treg TCRB repertoires seemed to resemble each other more closely in patients than they did in healthy donors.

cDNA synthesis used the whole RNA isolate, giving expressed TCRB sequences. The table came from immunoSEQ multiplex PCR; TCRdb's copy has only in-frame clones and leaves some out. The table records 130,000 to 150,000 clones, 48% of them present only once. The CDR3 sequence is 15 residues long. Germline trimming cut 4 bases from V and 3 bases from J; bases unmatched to any gene: 7. The germline V gene encodes CDR1 SGHDT and CDR2 YYEEEE. This clone was seen only a few times. Antigen: not known. CD45RO/CCR7/CD25/CD127/CD95/CD27 staining was used to isolate CD4+ naive, central memory, regulatory and stem cell-like memory cells by sorting.

The origin of this receptor is a man in his late teens or twenties in good health. The sample consisted of Tregs from blood. The J gene is TRBJ2-7, the V gene TRBV5-6, with 10 positions matching TRBD2. The CDR3 loop reads CASSLASGGIYEQYF. Written as DNA, the CDR3 is TGTGCCAGCAGCCTCGCTAGCGGGGGCATCTACGAGCAGTACTTC.